A selection of T cell receptor beta chains follows, all from one sample in a study of T cell responses to AZD1222 COVID-19 vaccine. Method: immunoSEQ multiplex PCR; TCRdb's copy keeps in-frame clones and lacks some. The table has roughly 170,000 clones, approximately 86% seen once. The sample here was peripheral blood, taken on day 0 of AZD1222 vaccination. These receptors came from an adult in good health. Both conserved end residues are part of each CDR3. The order of the fields is CDR3 protein, CDR3 DNA, clone size, D gene, J gene, V gene. A D gene is named only where the DNA matches it firmly. Some rows have no size entry. The others give once, few or many, or a class for an expanded clone.

cdr3_aa: CASSQDYPNTGELFF; cdr3_nt: TGTGCCAGCAGCCAGGACTACCCGAACACCGGGGAGCTGTTTTTT; clone_size: few; d_call: -; j_call: TRBJ2-2; v_call: TRBV28
cdr3_aa: CASSGPSLGNEQYF; cdr3_nt: TGTGCCAGTAGTGGTCCCTCCCTGGGGAACGAGCAGTACTTC; clone_size: -; d_call: -; j_call: TRBJ2-7; v_call: TRBV19
cdr3_aa: CASSLEENEQFF; cdr3_nt: TGCGCCAGCAGCTTGGAAGAAAATGAGCAGTTCTTC; clone_size: -; d_call: -; j_call: TRBJ2-1; v_call: TRBV5-1
cdr3_aa: CAISPGTGANYGYTF; cdr3_nt: TGTGCCATCAGTCCCGGGACAGGGGCTAACTATGGCTACACCTTC; clone_size: -; d_call: TRBD1; j_call: TRBJ1-2; v_call: TRBV10-3
cdr3_aa: CASSPEGSSPKNIQYF; cdr3_nt: TGTGCCAGCAGCCCAGAGGGGTCAAGCCCCAAAAACATTCAGTACTTC; clone_size: -; d_call: -; j_call: TRBJ2-4; v_call: TRBV9
cdr3_aa: CASSRSQGSSYNEQFF; cdr3_nt: TGTGCCAGCAGCAGATCACAGGGGAGCTCCTACAATGAGCAGTTCTTC; clone_size: -; d_call: TRBD1; j_call: TRBJ2-1; v_call: TRBV7-9
cdr3_aa: CASSTLTSGGSDTQYF; cdr3_nt: TGTGCCAGTAGTACCCTGACTAGCGGGGGTTCGGATACGCAGTATTTT; clone_size: -; d_call: TRBD2; j_call: TRBJ2-3; v_call: TRBV19
cdr3_aa: CASSLFTWGEQTQYF; cdr3_nt: TGTGCCAGCAGCTTGTTCACGTGGGGGGAGCAGACCCAGTACTTC; clone_size: -; d_call: -; j_call: TRBJ2-5; v_call: TRBV11-2
cdr3_aa: CASSATGFGQPQHF; cdr3_nt: TGTGCCAGTAGTGCAACAGGATTTGGGCAGCCCCAGCATTTT; clone_size: -; d_call: -; j_call: TRBJ1-5; v_call: TRBV19
cdr3_aa: CASSLGWGQRETQYF; cdr3_nt: TGTGCCAGCAGCTTGGGCTGGGGCCAGAGGGAGACCCAGTACTTC; clone_size: -; d_call: -; j_call: TRBJ2-5; v_call: TRBV5-6
cdr3_aa: CASRGDGNTEAFF; cdr3_nt: TGTGCCAGCAGGGGGGACGGGAACACTGAAGCTTTCTTT; clone_size: -; d_call: -; j_call: TRBJ1-1; v_call: TRBV12-3/TRBV12-4
cdr3_aa: CAGQGGSNQPQHF; cdr3_nt: TGTGCCGGACAGGGAGGGAGCAATCAGCCCCAGCATTTT; clone_size: -; d_call: TRBD1; j_call: TRBJ1-5; v_call: TRBV28
cdr3_aa: CASSSKQAYSGNTIYF; cdr3_nt: TGTGCCAGCAGCTCAAAACAGGCATACTCTGGAAACACCATATATTTT; clone_size: -; d_call: -; j_call: TRBJ1-3; v_call: TRBV7-2
cdr3_aa: CASSQVEYYEQYF; cdr3_nt: TGCGCCAGCAGCCAAGTTGAGTATTACGAGCAGTACTTC; clone_size: -; d_call: -; j_call: TRBJ2-7; v_call: TRBV4-1
cdr3_aa: CASSSRTTNEKLFF; cdr3_nt: TGCGCCAGCAGCTCCAGAACAACTAATGAAAAACTGTTTTTT; clone_size: -; d_call: -; j_call: TRBJ1-4; v_call: TRBV5-1
cdr3_aa: CASSQDGLAGELFF; cdr3_nt: TGCGCCAGCAGCCAAGATGGCCTAGCCGGGGAGCTGTTTTTT; clone_size: -; d_call: -; j_call: TRBJ2-2; v_call: TRBV4-1
cdr3_aa: CASSYPGYNSPLHF; cdr3_nt: TGTGCCAGCAGTTACCCAGGCTATAATTCACCCCTCCACTTT; clone_size: -; d_call: -; j_call: TRBJ1-6; v_call: TRBV27
cdr3_aa: CASRPGQGNSPLHF; cdr3_nt: TGCGCCAGCAGGCCGGGACAGGGGAATTCACCCCTCCACTTT; clone_size: once; d_call: TRBD1; j_call: TRBJ1-6; v_call: TRBV5-1
cdr3_aa: CASSYGRSGNTIYF; cdr3_nt: TGTGCCAGCAGTTATGGACGCTCTGGAAACACCATATATTTT; clone_size: -; d_call: -; j_call: TRBJ1-3; v_call: TRBV6-5
cdr3_aa: CASSFLAQETQYF; cdr3_nt: TGTGCCAGCAGCTTTCTAGCCCAAGAGACCCAGTACTTC; clone_size: -; d_call: -; j_call: TRBJ2-5; v_call: TRBV7-3
cdr3_aa: CASDTGKGLAGAGELFF; cdr3_nt: TGTGCCAGTGATACAGGGAAGGGACTAGCGGGGGCAGGGGAGCTGTTTTTT; clone_size: -; d_call: TRBD2; j_call: TRBJ2-2; v_call: TRBV25-1